Reported below is one TCR beta chain. Its antigen remains unidentified. V dropped 5 bases and J dropped 3; count of bases not matched to a gene: 9. The CDR3 has 16 amino acids. Looked up from germline, CDR1 is SGHTA and CDR2 is FQGTGA. The data stem from a study of cytomegalovirus exposure and HLA in healthy donors. Regarding the study as a whole: Donors were assumed by presence/absence analyses to have roughly uniform sequencing depth. From TCR beta sequences, most subjects' HLA-A and HLA-B alleles were reportedly predicted accurately.

The PCR ran on 60 Vbeta and 13 Jbeta primers. Clones were read by immunoSEQ multiplex PCR, and TCRdb kept only the in-frame ones, dropping some. The sample records some 170,000 clones, approximately 80% being singletons. The sample taken for sequencing was PBMCs. V gene TRBV7-3 combines with J gene TRBJ2-2, with 7 bases lining up with TRBD1. The source of this sequence is a man aged 45-65 years in good health and CMV-seropositive. The CDR3 region has the DNA TGTGCCAGCAGCCCGCCACAGGGGCGATACACCGGGGAGCTGTTTTTT. Encoded protein: CASSPPQGRYTGELFF.